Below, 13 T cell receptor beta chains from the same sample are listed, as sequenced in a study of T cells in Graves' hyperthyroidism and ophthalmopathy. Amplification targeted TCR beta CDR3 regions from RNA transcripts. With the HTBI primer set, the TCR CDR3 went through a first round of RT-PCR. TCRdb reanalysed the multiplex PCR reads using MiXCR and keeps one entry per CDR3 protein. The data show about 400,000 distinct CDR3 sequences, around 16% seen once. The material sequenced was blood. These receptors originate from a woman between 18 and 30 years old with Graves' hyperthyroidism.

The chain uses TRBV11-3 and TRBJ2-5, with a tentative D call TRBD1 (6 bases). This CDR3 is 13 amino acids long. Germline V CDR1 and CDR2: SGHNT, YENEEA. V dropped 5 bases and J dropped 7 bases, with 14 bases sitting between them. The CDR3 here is CASSEGGAGTQYF. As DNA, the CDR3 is TGTGCCAGCAGCGAAGGGGGTGCGGGGACCCAGTACTTC. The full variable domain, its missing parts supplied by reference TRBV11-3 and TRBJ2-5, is EAGVVQSPRYKIIEKKQPVAFWCNPISGHNTLYWYLQNLGQGPELLIRYENEEAVDDSQLPKDRFSAERLKGVDSTLKIQPAELGDSAVYLCASSEGGAGTQYFGPGTRLLVL.

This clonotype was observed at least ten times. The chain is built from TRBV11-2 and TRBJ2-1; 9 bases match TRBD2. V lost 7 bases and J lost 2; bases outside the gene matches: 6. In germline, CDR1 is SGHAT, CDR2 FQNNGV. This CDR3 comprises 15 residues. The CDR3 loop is CASTLSGRPYNEQFF. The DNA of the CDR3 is TGTGCCAGCACCCTTAGCGGGAGACCCTACAATGAGCAGTTCTTC.

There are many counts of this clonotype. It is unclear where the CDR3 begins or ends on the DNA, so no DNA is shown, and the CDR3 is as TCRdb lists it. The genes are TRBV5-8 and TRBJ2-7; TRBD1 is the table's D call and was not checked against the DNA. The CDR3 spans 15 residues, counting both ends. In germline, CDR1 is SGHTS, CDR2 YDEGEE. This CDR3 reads CASSFGPGSTYEQYF.

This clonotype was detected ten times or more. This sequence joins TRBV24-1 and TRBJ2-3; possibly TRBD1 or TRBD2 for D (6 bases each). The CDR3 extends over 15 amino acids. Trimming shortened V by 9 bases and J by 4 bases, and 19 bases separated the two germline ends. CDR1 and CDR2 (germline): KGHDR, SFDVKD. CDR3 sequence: CATHEGGPLADTQYF. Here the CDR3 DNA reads TGTGCCACCCACGAGGGGGGACCGTTGGCAGATACGCAGTATTTT.

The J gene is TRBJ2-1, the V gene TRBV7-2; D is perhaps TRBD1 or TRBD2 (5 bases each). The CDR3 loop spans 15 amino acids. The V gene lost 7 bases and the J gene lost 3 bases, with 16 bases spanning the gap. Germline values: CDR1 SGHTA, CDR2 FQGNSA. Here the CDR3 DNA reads TGTGCCAGCACCCCGGGACCGGGGAACTACAATGAGCAGTTCTTC. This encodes CASTPGPGNYNEQFF.

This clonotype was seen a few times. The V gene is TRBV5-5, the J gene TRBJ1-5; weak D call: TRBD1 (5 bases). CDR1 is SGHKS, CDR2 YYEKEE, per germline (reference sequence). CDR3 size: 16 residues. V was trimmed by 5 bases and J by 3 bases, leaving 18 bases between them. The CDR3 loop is CASSIIRGVANQPQHF. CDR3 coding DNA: TGTGCCAGCAGTATCATTCGGGGGGTCGCCAATCAGCCCCAGCATTTT. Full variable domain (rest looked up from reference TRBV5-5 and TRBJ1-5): DAGVTQSPTHLIKTRGQQVTLRCSPISGHKSVSWYQQVLGQGPQFIFQYYEKEERGRGNFPDRFSARQFPNYSSELNVNALLLGDSALYLCASSIIRGVANQPQHFGDGTRLSIL.

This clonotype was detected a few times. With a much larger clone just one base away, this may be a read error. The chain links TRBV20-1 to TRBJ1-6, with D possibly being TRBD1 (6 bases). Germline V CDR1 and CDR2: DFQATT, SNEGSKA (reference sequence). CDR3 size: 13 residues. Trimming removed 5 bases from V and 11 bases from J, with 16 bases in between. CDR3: CSARRGATPPLHF. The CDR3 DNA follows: TGCAGTGCTCGACGGGGGGCCACGCCACCCCTCCACTTT.

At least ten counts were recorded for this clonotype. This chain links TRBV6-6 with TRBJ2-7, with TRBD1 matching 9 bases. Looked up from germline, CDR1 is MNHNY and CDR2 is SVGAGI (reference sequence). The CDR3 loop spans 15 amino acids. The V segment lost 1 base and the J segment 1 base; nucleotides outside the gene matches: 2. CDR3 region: CASSYLGQGSYEQYF. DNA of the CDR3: TGTGCCAGCAGTTACTTGGGACAGGGTTCCTACGAGCAGTACTTC.

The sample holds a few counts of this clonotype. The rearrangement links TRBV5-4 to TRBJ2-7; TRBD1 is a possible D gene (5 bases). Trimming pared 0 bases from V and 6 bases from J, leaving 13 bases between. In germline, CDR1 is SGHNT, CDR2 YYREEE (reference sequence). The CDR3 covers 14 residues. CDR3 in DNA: TGTGCCAGCAGCTTGGGACAGCCGGGTCCCGAGCAGTACTTC. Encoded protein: CASSLGQPGPEQYF.

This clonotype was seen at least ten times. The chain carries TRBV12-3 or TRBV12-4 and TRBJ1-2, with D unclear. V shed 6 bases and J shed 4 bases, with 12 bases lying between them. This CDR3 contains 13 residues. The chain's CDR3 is CASSRATGYGYTF. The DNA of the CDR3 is TGTGCCAGCAGCCGAGCGACGGGCTATGGCTACACCTTC.

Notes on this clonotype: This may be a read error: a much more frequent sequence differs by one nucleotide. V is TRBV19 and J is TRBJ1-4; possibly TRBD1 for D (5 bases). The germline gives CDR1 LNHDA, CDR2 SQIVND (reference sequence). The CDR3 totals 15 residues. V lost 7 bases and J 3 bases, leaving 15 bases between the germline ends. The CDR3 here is CASNTAGTSNEKLFF. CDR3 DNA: TGTGCCAGTAATACCGCCGGGACGTCTAATGAAAAACTGTTTTTT.

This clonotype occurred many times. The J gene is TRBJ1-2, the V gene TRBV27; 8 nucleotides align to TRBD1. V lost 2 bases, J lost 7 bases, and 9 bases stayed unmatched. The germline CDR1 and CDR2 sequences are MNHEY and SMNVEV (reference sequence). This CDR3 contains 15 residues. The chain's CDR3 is CASSLQGTGIFGYTF. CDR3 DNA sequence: TGTGCCAGCAGTTTACAAGGGACAGGCATTTTTGGCTACACCTTC.

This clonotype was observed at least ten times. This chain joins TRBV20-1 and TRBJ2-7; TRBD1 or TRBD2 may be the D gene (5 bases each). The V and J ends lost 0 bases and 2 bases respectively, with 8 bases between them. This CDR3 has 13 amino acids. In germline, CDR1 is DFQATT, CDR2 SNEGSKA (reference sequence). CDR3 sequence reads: CSAREGRTYEQYF. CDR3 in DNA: TGCAGTGCTAGAGAGGGACGGACCTACGAGCAGTACTTC.